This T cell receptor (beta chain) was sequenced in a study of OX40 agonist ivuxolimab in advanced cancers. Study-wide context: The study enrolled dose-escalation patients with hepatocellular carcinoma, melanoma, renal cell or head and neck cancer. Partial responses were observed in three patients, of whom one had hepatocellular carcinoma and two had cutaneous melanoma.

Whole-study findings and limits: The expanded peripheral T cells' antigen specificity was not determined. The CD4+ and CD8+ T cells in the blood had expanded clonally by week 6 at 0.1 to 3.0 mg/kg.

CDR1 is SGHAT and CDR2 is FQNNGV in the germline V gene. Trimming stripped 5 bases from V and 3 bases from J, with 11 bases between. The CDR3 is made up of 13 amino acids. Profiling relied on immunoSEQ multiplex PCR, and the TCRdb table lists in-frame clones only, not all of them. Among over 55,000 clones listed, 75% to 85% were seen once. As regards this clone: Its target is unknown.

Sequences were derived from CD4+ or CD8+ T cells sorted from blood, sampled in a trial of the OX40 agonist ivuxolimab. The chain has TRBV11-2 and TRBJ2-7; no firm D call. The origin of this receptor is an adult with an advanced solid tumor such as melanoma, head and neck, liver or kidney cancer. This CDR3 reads CASSVALGYEQYF. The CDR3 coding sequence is TGTGCCAGCAGCGTCGCTCTTGGCTACGAGCAGTACTTC.